This T cell receptor (beta chain) appears in the sequencing data of a study of radiotherapy plus CTLA-4 blockade in lung cancer. Study details: Objective responses were observed in around 17% of patients, and disease control was achieved by roughly 29%. General study findings and limits: After radiotherapy and ipilimumab, tumor-derived clones expanded in peripheral blood. In blood, early T cell clone dynamics reportedly predicted response best, together with interferon-beta.

CDR3 length equals 14 residues. V lost 2 bases to trimming and J lost 6 bases; unmatched junction nucleotides: 5. Germline assignment: CDR1 SGHDT and CDR2 YYEEEE. Ipilimumab CTLA-4 blockade and focal radiation were given to patients with chemo-refractory metastatic non-small-cell lung cancer. On this clone: No antigen is known for it.

Sequencing used immunoSEQ multiplex PCR; TCRdb keeps in-frame clones, though not all of them. This sample yields 15,000 or so clones, of which about 70% are seen a single time; about 43% belongs to the top ten. The chain uses TRBV5-6 and TRBJ2-1, with 7 bases matching TRBD1. This sequence was found in a human donor with non-small cell lung cancer whose response to radiotherapy plus ipilimumab could not be evaluated. Here the sequenced sample was peripheral blood, taken from a patient treated with radiotherapy plus ipilimumab. DNA for the CDR3: TGTGCCAGCAGCTTTTTTACAGGGGTCAATGAGCAGTTCTTC. Translation: CASSFFTGVNEQFF.